The 17 T cell receptor beta chains given below trace back to one sample, sequenced in a study of OX40 agonist ivuxolimab in advanced cancers. Libraries were prepared by immunoSEQ multiplex PCR; TCRdb keeps only in-frame clonotypes and omits some of them. The data show tens of thousands of clones, around 93% seen once. Sequencing was performed on CD4+ or CD8+ T cells sorted from blood, taken in a trial of the OX40 agonist ivuxolimab. These TCRs come from an adult with an advanced solid tumor such as melanoma, head and neck, liver or kidney cancer.

This clone was found once. The junction differs from germline at one of its ends, possibly a read error. The V and J genes are TRBV7-2 and TRBJ2-7; D unclear. CDR1 is SGHTA, CDR2 FQGNSA, per germline. This CDR3 has 14 amino acids. CDR3 in DNA: TGCGCCAGCAGCCAAGACCAGAACAGCTACGAGCAGTACTTC. Protein sequence: CASSQDQNSYEQYF.

The chain links TRBV19 to TRBJ2-3, with 7 bases fitting TRBD2. This CDR3 has 14 residues. From germline, CDR1 is LNHDA and CDR2 SQIVND (reference sequence). V lost 6 bases, J lost 6 bases, and 9 bases stayed unmatched. This CDR3 is CASRQSGVLDTQYF. CDR3 nucleotides: TGTGCCAGTAGGCAGAGCGGGGTCCTGGATACGCAGTATTTT.

By proportion, this clone is medium-sized. This rearrangement joins TRBV19 to TRBJ1-1; 9 bases align to TRBD1. The CDR3 length is 14 residues. Germline CDR1 LNHDA, CDR2 SQIVND (reference sequence). Losses at the gene ends were 7 bases for V and 4 bases for J; bases not matched to a gene: 7. CDR3 amino acids: CASKQGAMVTEAFF. CDR3 coding DNA: TGTGCCAGTAAACAGGGGGCGATGGTCACTGAAGCTTTCTTT.

CDR3 DNA sequence: TGCGCCAGCAGTGAGTCGAGGCAGGGGCCCTACGAGCAGTACTTC. Amino acid sequence: CASSESRQGPYEQYF. The chain recombines TRBV10-2 with TRBJ2-7, with D perhaps matching TRBD1 (6 bases). The CDR3 loop spans 15 amino acids. V was trimmed by 0 bases and J by 2 bases, leaving 11 bases between them. In germline, CDR1 is WSHSY, CDR2 SAAADI.

The CDR3 DNA reads as TGTGCCATCAGTGAAAGACAGGGGAACACCGGGGAGCTGTTTTTT. It codes for CAISERQGNTGELFF. The chain combines TRBV10-3 with TRBJ2-2, with 7 bases identical to TRBD1. Germline loops: CDR1 ENHRY, CDR2 SYGVKD. CDR3 length: 15 amino acids. Unmatched junction bases numbered 2, after V lost 3 bases and J lost 1 base.

The chain couples TRBV5-1 to TRBJ1-4; D is undetermined. V was shortened by 0 bases and J by 0 bases, with 3 bases between the two germline ends. The CDR3 covers 14 residues. The V gene's germline CDR1 is SGHRS and CDR2 YFSETQ. The CDR3 reads CASSLVSTNEKLFF. CDR3 nucleotide sequence: TGCGCCAGCAGCTTGGTGTCAACTAATGAAAAACTGTTTTTT.

This chain's CDR3 is CASSLEWGNTEAFF. CDR3 nucleotide sequence: TGTGCCAGCAGCTTAGAGTGGGGGAACACTGAAGCTTTCTTT. The rearrangement links TRBV7-6 to TRBJ1-1; D gene unclear. The CDR3 loop spans 14 amino acids. Trimming left V 1 base short and J 1 base short, with 7 bases between. The V gene's germline CDR1 is SGHVS and CDR2 FNYEAQ. Variable domain in full (rest from reference TRBV7-6 and TRBJ1-1): GAGVSQSPRYKVTKRGQDVALRCDPISGHVSLYWYRQALGQGPEFLTYFNYEAQQDKSGLPNDRFSAERPEGSISTLTIQRTEQRDSAMYRCASSLEWGNTEAFFGQGTRLTVV.

For the CDR3, the DNA is TGTGCCAGCAGGAAGGGACTAGCGGAGCCCACAGATACGCAGTATTTT. Its protein product is CASRKGLAEPTDTQYF. The chain carries TRBV6-6 and TRBJ2-3; 11 nucleotides line up with TRBD2. The germline gives CDR1 MNHNY, CDR2 SVGAGI (reference sequence). Trimming removed 6 bases from V and 2 bases from J; junction bases left unmatched: 7. The CDR3 is 16 amino acids.

The rearrangement uses TRBV2 and TRBJ1-1; 8 bases fit TRBD1. The germline gives CDR1 SNHLY, CDR2 FYNNEI. The ends lost 5 bases at V and 4 bases at J; junction bases unmatched: 3. The CDR3 sequence is 13 residues long. CDR3 coding DNA: TGTGCCAGCAGTTTCGGACAGGGCACTGAAGCTTTCTTT. Residues: CASSFGQGTEAFF.

This chain joins TRBV11-2 and TRBJ1-1; D not certain. This CDR3 is 13 amino acids long. Germline V gene data show CDR1 as SGHAT and CDR2 as FQNNGV. Deletions cut 5 bases from V and 5 bases from J, with 12 bases between. DNA for the CDR3: TGTGCCAGCAGCCGAGACCCATGGACTGAAGCTTTCTTT. This sequence encodes CASSRDPWTEAFF.

About this clone: One end of the junction varies from germline; a read error may be responsible. The CDR3, as DNA: TGTGCCAGTACTATATCTTGGGACAGGGGCACCGGGGAGCTGTTTTTT. Translated: CASTISWDRGTGELFF. The gene calls are TRBV19 and TRBJ2-2; TRBD1 matches 10 bases. The length of the CDR3 is 16 residues. CDR1 LNHDA and CDR2 SQIVND come from the germline V gene (reference sequence).

This chain's CDR3 is CASPPSGRFYGYTF. CDR3 nucleotides: TGTGCCAGCCCACCTTCCGGGAGATTCTATGGCTACACCTTC. The chain combines TRBV27 with TRBJ1-2; no clear D. Trimming removed 8 bases at V and 4 bases at J, with 17 bases between. The CDR3 has 14 residues. Germline assignment: CDR1 MNHEY and CDR2 SMNVEV (reference sequence).

The V and J genes are TRBV2 and TRBJ1-4; a weak D match, TRBD1 (6 bases). This CDR3 has 15 amino acids. V lost 6 bases to trimming and J lost 8 bases, with 19 bases between them. In germline, CDR1 is SNHLY, CDR2 FYNNEI. The CDR3 is CASSGETGLREKLFF. CDR3 DNA: TGTGCCAGCAGCGGAGAGACAGGTTTGAGGGAAAAACTGTTTTTT.

The rearrangement joins TRBV6-1 to TRBJ2-2; 9 bases are a match to TRBD1. Unmatched junction bases numbered 5, after V lost 4 bases and J lost 2 bases. CDR1 is MNHNS and CDR2 is SASEGT in the germline V gene. This CDR3 comprises 16 residues. The CDR3 loop reads CASSGGQGRNTGELFF. The CDR3 region has the DNA TGTGCCAGCAGTGGGGGACAGGGAAGAAACACCGGGGAGCTGTTTTTT.

This chain connects TRBV7-2 to TRBJ1-4; 11 bases map to TRBD1. The CDR3 length is 16 residues. V dropped 5 bases and J dropped 5; count of bases not matched to a gene: 7. Germline V lookup: CDR1 SGHTA, CDR2 FQGNSA. CDR3 nucleotides: TGTGCCAGCAGCCGGGACAGGGGGACGGTAAATGAAAAACTGTTTTTT. As protein: CASSRDRGTVNEKLFF.

The rearrangement links TRBV7-6 to TRBJ2-7; 10 bases align to TRBD1. The V gene end was trimmed by 0 bases and the J gene end by 7 bases; junction bases not matched to a gene: 6. Looked up from germline, CDR1 is SGHVS and CDR2 is FNYEAQ. The CDR3 covers 15 residues. CDR3 in DNA: TGTGCCAGCAGCTTAGCCCGGACAGGGGGAGGAGAGCAGTACTTC. This codes for CASSLARTGGGEQYF.

The chain recombines TRBV2 with TRBJ2-2; 7 bases line up with TRBD1. V was clipped by 8 bases and J by 2 bases; unmatched bases: 5. CDR3 size: 14 residues. Germline values: CDR1 SNHLY, CDR2 FYNNEI. CDR3 amino acids: CASRRDRNTGELFF. The CDR3 coding sequence is TGTGCCAGCCGACGGGACAGAAACACCGGGGAGCTGTTTTTT.